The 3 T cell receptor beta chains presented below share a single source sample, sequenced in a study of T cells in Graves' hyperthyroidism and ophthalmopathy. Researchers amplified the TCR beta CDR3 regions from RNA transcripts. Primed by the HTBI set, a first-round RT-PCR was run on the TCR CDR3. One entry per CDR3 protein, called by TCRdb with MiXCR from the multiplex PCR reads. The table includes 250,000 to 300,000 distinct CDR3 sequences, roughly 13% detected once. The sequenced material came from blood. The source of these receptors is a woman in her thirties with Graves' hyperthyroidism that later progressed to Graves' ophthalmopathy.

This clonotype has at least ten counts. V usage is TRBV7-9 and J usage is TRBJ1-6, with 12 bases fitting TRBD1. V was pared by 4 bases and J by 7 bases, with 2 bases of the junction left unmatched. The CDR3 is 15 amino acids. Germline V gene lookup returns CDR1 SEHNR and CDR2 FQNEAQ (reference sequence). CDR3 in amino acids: CASSSGTGGNSPLHF. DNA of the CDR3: TGTGCCAGCAGCTCCGGGACAGGGGGCAATTCACCCCTCCACTTT.

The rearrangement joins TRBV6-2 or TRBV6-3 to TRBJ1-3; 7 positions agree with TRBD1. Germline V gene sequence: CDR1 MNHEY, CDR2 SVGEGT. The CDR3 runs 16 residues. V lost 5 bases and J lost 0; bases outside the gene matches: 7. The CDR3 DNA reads TGTGCCAGCAGTCCGAACAGGGGAACCTCTGGAAACACCATATATTTT. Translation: CASSPNRGTSGNTIYF.

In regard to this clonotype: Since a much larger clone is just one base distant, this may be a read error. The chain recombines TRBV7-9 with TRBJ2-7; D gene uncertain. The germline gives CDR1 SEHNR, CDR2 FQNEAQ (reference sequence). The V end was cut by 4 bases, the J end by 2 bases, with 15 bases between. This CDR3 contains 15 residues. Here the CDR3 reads CASSSRHGSPYEQYF. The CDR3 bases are TGTGCCAGCAGCTCCCGACATGGGTCCCCCTACGAGCAGTACTTC.